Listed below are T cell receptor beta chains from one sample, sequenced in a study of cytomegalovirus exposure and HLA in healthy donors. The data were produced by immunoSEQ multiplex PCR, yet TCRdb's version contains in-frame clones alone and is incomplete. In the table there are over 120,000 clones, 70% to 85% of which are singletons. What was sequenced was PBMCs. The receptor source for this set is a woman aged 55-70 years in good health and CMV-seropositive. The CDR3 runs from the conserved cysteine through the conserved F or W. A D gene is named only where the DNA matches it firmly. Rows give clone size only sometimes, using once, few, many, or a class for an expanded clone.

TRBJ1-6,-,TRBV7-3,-,TGTGCCAGCAGCTTTGGGACACCGGACTCACCCCTCCACTTT,CASSFGTPDSPLHF
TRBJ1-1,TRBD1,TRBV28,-,TGTGCCAGCAGCCCGGGGGGACAGGGTCTTAAGCAAGCTTTCTTT,CASSPGGQGLKQAFF
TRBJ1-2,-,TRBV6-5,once,TGTGCCAGCAGTTACTCAGCGGCAGACTTCTTGGGCGGCTACACCTTC,CASSYSAADFLGGYTF
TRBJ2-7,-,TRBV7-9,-,TGTGCCAGCAGCGGAGGGGGCTCGAGTTGGGCCGAGCAGTACTTC,CASSGGGSSWAEQYF
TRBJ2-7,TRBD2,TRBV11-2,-,TGTGCCAGCAGCTTCCGACTAGCGGATGACGAGCAGTACTTC,CASSFRLADDEQYF
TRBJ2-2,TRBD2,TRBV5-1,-,TGCGCCAGCAGCTTAACTTTAGCGGGAGGGGCCGGGGAGCTGTTTTTT,CASSLTLAGGAGELFF
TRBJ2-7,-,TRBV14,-,TGTGCCAGCAGCCAAGTCAGCTCCTACGAGCAGTACTTC,CASSQVSSYEQYF
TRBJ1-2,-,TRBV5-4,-,TGTGCCAGCAGCTTGCGCGAGGGTGGAAACTATGGCTACACCTTC,CASSLREGGNYGYTF
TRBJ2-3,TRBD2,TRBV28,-,TGTGCCAGCTATGCCGGGACTAGCGGTTCAGATACGCAGTATTTT,CASYAGTSGSDTQYF
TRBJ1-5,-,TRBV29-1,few,TGCAGCGTTGGGGTCAGGAATCAGCCCCAGCATTTT,CSVGVRNQPQHF
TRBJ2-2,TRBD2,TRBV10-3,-,TGTGCCATCAGTTTCCTAGCGGGAGACACCGGGGAGCTGTTTTTT,CAISFLAGDTGELFF
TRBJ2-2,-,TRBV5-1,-,TGCGCCAGCAGCTACGAGGGAGAACACACCGGGGAGCTGTTTTTT,CASSYEGEHTGELFF
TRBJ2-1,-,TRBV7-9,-,TGTGCCAGCAGCTTAGGGTCTCTCAGGGGCAGTAGCTCCTACAATGAGCAGTTCTTC,CASSLGSLRGSSSYNEQFF
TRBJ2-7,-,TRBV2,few,TGTGCCAGCTCGGAGGGTTACGAGCAGTACTTC,CASSEGYEQYF
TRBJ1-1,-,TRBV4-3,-,TGCGCCAGCAGCCTCGACGCACAGGGCGACACTGAAGCTTTCTTT,CASSLDAQGDTEAFF
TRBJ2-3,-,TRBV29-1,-,TGCAGCGTTCGCCCCGGGAGTTCGACAGATACGCAGTATTTT,CSVRPGSSTDTQYF
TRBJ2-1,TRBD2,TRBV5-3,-,TGTGCCAGAAGCTCCACCCAGACTAGCGGGGTCTACAATGAGCAGTTCTTC,CARSSTQTSGVYNEQFF
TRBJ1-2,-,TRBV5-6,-,TGTGCCAGCAGCTGGATGGACAGCCACTATGGCTACACCTTC,CASSWMDSHYGYTF
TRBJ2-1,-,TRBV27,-,TGTGCCAGCAGTTTGGGCCAATATCCAAATGAGCAGTTCTTC,CASSLGQYPNEQFF
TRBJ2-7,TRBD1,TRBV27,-,TGTGCCACCGGACAGGGTGTCGAGCAGTACTTC,CATGQGVEQYF
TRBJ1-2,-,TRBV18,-,TGTGCCAGCTCACCACCTCCCGGGAGGGGGTACTATGGCTACACCTTC,CASSPPPGRGYYGYTF
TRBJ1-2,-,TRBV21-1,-,TGTGCCAGCAGCAACCAACAGGGGGACCTCTGGGGCTACACCTTC,CASSNQQGDLWGYTF
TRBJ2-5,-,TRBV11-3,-,TGTGCCAGCAGGCGCCGGGACACCCCCGAAGAGACCCAGTACTTC,CASRRRDTPEETQYF
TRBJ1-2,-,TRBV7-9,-,TGTGCCAGCAGCCCTGAGGGGGGGGCTGAAGGCTATGGCTACACCTTC,CASSPEGGAEGYGYTF
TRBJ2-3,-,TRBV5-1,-,TGCGCCAGCAGCTTGACAGGGCCCTGGGATACGCAGTATTTT,CASSLTGPWDTQYF
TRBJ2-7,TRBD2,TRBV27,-,TGTGCCAGCAGTTTCCCACCTCTACGGGAGGGGGTAACCTACGAGCAGTACTTC,CASSFPPLREGVTYEQYF
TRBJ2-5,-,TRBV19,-,TGTGCCAGTAGTATCTCTACAGGTGATCTGCACTTC,CASSISTGDLHF
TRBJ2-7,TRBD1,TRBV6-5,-,TGTGCCAGCAGTCCCACAGGGGGCGAAGAGCAGTACTTC,CASSPTGGEEQYF
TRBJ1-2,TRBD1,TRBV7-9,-,TGTGCCAGCAGCTTGAACCGGGACAGGGACTATGGCTACACCTTC,CASSLNRDRDYGYTF
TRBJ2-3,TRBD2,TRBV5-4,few,TGTGCCAGCAGCTCACGGACTAGCAACACAGATACGCAGTATTTT,CASSSRTSNTDTQYF
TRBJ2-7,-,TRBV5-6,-,TGTGCCAGCAGCTCTAACTTCGAGCAGTACTTC,CASSSNFEQYF
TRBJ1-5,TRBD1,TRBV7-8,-,TGTGCCAGCAGCTCGGGGACAGGGCCCCAGCCCCAGCATTTT,CASSSGTGPQPQHF
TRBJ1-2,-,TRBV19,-,TGTGCCAGTAGTTCGGGGGGTAACTATGGCTACACCTTC,CASSSGGNYGYTF
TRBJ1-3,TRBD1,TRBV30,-,TGTGCCTGGAGTCAGGACAGGGGGTTCTCTGGAAACACCATATATTTT,CAWSQDRGFSGNTIYF
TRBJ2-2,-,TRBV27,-,TGTGCCAGGCATGGCGGGGAGCACGACACCGGGGAGCTGTTTTTT,CARHGGEHDTGELFF
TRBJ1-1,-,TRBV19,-,TGTGCCAGTAGTATAAAGACTTCGGGCACTGAAGCTTTCTTT,CASSIKTSGTEAFF
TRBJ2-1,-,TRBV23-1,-,TGCGCCAGCAGTCACTCCCAGGGGCGACTCTACAATGAGCAGTTCTTC,CASSHSQGRLYNEQFF
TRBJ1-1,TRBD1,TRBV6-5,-,TGTGCCACCGGGGGACAGGGAAGACCTAATGAAGCTTTCTTT,CATGGQGRPNEAFF
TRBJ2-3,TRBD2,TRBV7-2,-,TGTGCCAGCAGCATGGGGACTAGCGGGAGGGCCAAGGGAGATACGCAGTATTTT,CASSMGTSGRAKGDTQYF
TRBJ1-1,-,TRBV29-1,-,TGCAGCGTTGCCAGGAACACTGAAGCTTTCTTT,CSVARNTEAFF
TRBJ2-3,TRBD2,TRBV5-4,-,TGTGCCAGCAGCCCAGGACTAGCGGGGAGCACAGATACGCAGTATTTT,CASSPGLAGSTDTQYF
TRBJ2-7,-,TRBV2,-,TGTGCCAGCAGTTTTGGGCGGGGGCTTTCCTACGAGCAGTACTTC,CASSFGRGLSYEQYF
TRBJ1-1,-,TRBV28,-,TGTGCTGGGGGGGGGCTGGGCACTGAAGCTTTCTTT,CAGGGLGTEAFF
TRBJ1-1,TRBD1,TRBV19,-,TGTGCCAGTAGTCCATTACAGGGGGCGCAGGACACTGAAGCTTTCTTT,CASSPLQGAQDTEAFF
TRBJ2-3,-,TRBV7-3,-,TGTGCCAGCAGCTTATTCGCAGGGCTGACAGATACGCAGTATTTT,CASSLFAGLTDTQYF
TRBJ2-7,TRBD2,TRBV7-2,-,TGTGCCAGCAGCTTAGGGGGGGGCGGGAGGTTCCTGGGCGAGCAGTACTTC,CASSLGGGGRFLGEQYF
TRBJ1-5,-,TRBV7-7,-,TGTGCTAGCAGCTTATTCTCTTCGGGAGGGAGCTCCAACCAGCCCCAGCATTTT,CASSLFSSGGSSNQPQHF